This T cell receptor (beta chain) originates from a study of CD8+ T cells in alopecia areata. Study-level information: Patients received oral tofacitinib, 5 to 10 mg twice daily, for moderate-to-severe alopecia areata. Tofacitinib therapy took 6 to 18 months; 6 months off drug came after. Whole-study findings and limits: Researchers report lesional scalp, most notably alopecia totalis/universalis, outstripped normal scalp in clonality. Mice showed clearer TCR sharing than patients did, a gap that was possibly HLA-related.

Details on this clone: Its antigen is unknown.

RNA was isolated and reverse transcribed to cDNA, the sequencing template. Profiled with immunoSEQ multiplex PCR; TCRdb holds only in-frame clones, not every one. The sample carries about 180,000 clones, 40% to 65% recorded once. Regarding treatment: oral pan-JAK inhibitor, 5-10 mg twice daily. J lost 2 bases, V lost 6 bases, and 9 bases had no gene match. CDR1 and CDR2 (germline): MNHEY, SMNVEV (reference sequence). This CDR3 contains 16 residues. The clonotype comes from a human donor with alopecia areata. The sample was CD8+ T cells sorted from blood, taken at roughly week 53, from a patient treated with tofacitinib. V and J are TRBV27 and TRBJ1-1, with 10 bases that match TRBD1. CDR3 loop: CASSVGQGLSNTEAFF. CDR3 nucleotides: TGTGCCAGCAGCGTGGGACAGGGGCTCTCCAACACTGAAGCTTTCTTT.